Listed here is a single T cell receptor beta chain. Its antigen is unidentified. Profiling relied on immunoSEQ multiplex PCR, and the TCRdb table lists in-frame clones only, not all of them. The top ten clones hold around 0.2% of a sample with tens of thousands of clones, roughly 95% of them seen once. The record originates from a study of graft-versus-host responses after intestinal transplantation. Germline assignment: CDR1 LGHNA and CDR2 YSLEER. With V trimmed by 0 bases and J by 1 base, 9 bases remained unmatched. The CDR3 runs to 19 residues. The specimen was unstimulated CD4+ T cells sorted from spleen or lymph node cells, collected before transplant. The TCR comes from a human donor who was the organ donor for an intestinal transplant. J is TRBJ2-1 and V is TRBV4-3; TRBD2 matches 10 bases. The CDR3 sequence: CASSQDHLAGALSYNEQFF. The CDR3 DNA follows: TGCGCCAGCAGCCAAGATCACCTAGCGGGGGCTTTATCCTACAATGAGCAGTTCTTC.